Each of the 26 T cell receptor beta chains below was sequenced from the same sample in a study of tumor-infiltrating lymphocytes in oesophageal squamous cell carcinoma (dated by TCRdb to 2016 to 2018). Libraries came from PCR. Data came from an Illumina HiSeq 2000. TCRdb took the public reads, trimmed them with fastp at Q25, ran MiXCR for clone calling and kept in-frame beta chains. All rows with the same CDR3 protein become a single entry with the most common DNA and genes. The sample table holds some 22,000 distinct CDR3 sequences, of which under 45% were seen once. The ten biggest clones cover around an eighth of the sample. The sample taken for sequencing was esophageal tumor tissue. The receptors here all came from a male donor with esophageal squamous cell carcinoma.

The chain joins TRBV3-1 to TRBJ2-1; D call uncertain. The J call may not be correct, given that the DNA end is closer to TRBJ2-7. The CDR3 is 13 amino acids. Germline V gives CDR1 LGHDT, CDR2 YNNKEL (reference sequence). The DNA for the CDR3 is TGTGCCAGCAGCCCTACCCCTTCCGGAGAGCAGTACTTC. Amino acid sequence: CASSPTPSGEQYF.

This clonotype is medium-sized (0.01 to 0.1%) by share. This chain links TRBV7-8 with TRBJ1-4; 8 bases map to TRBD1. Trimming took 9 bases from V and 7 from J; bases not matched to a gene: 10. The CDR3 is 14 residues long. CDR1 is SGHVS, CDR2 FQNEAQ, per germline. Here the CDR3 reads CASLPHRGVEKLFF. The CDR3 DNA follows: TGTGCCAGTCTCCCCCACAGGGGGGTTGAAAAACTGTTTTTT.

This clonotype was seen once. Written as DNA, the CDR3 is TGTGCCAGCAGTTCTACTCCCGGGGGGACAGGGACTCAACAGTACTTC. This encodes CASSSTPGGTGTQQYF. The rearrangement links TRBV12-3 or TRBV12-4 to TRBJ2-5, with 9 bases aligning to TRBD1. The CDR3 extends over 16 amino acids. J was trimmed by 11 bases and V by 4 bases; bases with no gene match: 17.

This clonotype was seen at least ten times. The V call is TRBV5-1, the J call TRBJ2-1; 7 bases agree with TRBD1. V shed 3 bases, J shed 4 bases, and the junction held 1 base outside the gene matches. The CDR3 extends over 13 amino acids. Germline lookup yields CDR1 SGHRS and CDR2 YFSETQ. The DNA for the CDR3 is TGCGCCAGCAGCTACAGGGGTTACAATGAGCAGTTCTTC. Translation gives CASSYRGYNEQFF.

This clonotype was seen a few times. V gene TRBV11-1 combines with J gene TRBJ2-7; 7 nucleotides match TRBD1. The better agreement between TRBJ2-5 and the DNA end casts doubt on the J call. This CDR3 comprises 15 residues. Germline loops: CDR1 SGHAT, CDR2 FQDESV (reference sequence). CDR3 coding DNA: TGTGCCAGCAGCTTAGGTGGGACAGTACAAGAGACCCAGTACTTC. This sequence encodes CASSLGGTVQETQYF.

This clonotype was observed many times. V usage is TRBV6-1 and J usage is TRBJ1-3; the D is unclear. There are 15 residues in the CDR3. The V end was cut by 3 bases, the J end by 3 bases, with 12 bases between. Germline loops: CDR1 MNHNS, CDR2 SASEGT. The CDR3 coding sequence is TGTGCCAGCAGTGAGAATTGGGAGGGTGGAAACACCATATATTTT. This translates into CASSENWEGGNTIYF.

This clonotype has a count of ten or more. V usage is TRBV11-2 and J usage is TRBJ2-5; D perhaps matches TRBD2 (5 bases). Deletions cut 3 bases from V and 11 bases from J, with 25 bases between. The CDR3 runs 16 residues. The germline gives CDR1 SGHAT, CDR2 FQNNGV. CDR3 sequence reads: CASSFAGSSSSYEQYF. The CDR3 coding sequence is TGTGCCAGCAGCTTTGCTGGGAGCTCTTCCTCGTATGAGCAGTACTTC.

This clonotype was found once. Given the absence of the conserved phenylalanine or tryptophan at the CDR3 end, a read error is likely. The DNA is omitted, as the CDR3 cannot be located on it reliably, and the CDR3 follows TCRdb's listing. V gene TRBV7-8 combines with J gene TRBJ2-1; the D call of TRBD1 is as the table states it, not checked on the DNA. Both ends counted, the CDR3 spans 16 residues. The germline gives CDR1 SGHVS, CDR2 FQNEAQ. The CDR3 protein is CVSSLGRFDYGYTFGS.

The gene calls are TRBV11-2 and TRBJ2-3, with TRBD1 matching 7 bases. There are 11 residues in the CDR3. The J segment lost 7 bases and the V segment lost 8 bases, leaving 3 bases of the junction unmatched. CDR1 is SGHAT, CDR2 FQNNGV, per germline. DNA of the CDR3: TGTGCCAGCTACAGGGGCCATACGCAGTATTTT. Protein product: CASYRGHTQYF.

The sample holds many counts of this clonotype. The chain uses TRBV24-1 and TRBJ2-1; 13 nucleotides agree with TRBD2. The CDR3 totals 15 residues. CDR1 and CDR2 (germline): KGHDR, SFDVKD. V gave up 9 bases and J gave up 5 bases; unmatched junction bases: 6. The CDR3 DNA is TGTGCCACCGGCCTACTAGCGGGAGGGAACAATGAGCAGTTCTTC. Protein: CATGLLAGGNNEQFF.

The chain links TRBV12-5 to TRBJ2-5, with a tentative D call TRBD1 (6 bases). The DNA end lines up better with TRBJ2-1; the J call may be wrong. Looked up from germline, CDR1 is LGHNT and CDR2 is FRNRAP. The CDR3 covers 12 residues. CDR3 nucleotides: TGTGCTAGTGGTAGGGGGTGGAATGAGCAGTTCTTC. It encodes CASGRGWNEQFF.

This clonotype was detected ten times or more. A read error may account for a junction end that differs from germline. This chain uses TRBV2 with TRBJ2-7; TRBD1 aligns across 7 bases. Germline assignment: CDR1 SNHLY and CDR2 FYNNEI. The CDR3 covers 15 residues. CDR3 sequence: CASSESTGLNSPLHF. CDR3 DNA: TGTGCCAGCAGTGAATCGACAGGGTTAAATTCACCCCTCCACTTC.

The rearrangement links TRBV7-9 to TRBJ2-5; D gene ambiguous. The germline V and J ends were trimmed by 5 bases and 7 bases, with 8 bases remaining between them. Germline V gives CDR1 SEHNR, CDR2 FQNEAQ (reference sequence). The CDR3 is made up of 11 amino acids. The CDR3 protein is CASSPGGTQYF. The CDR3 bases are TGTGCCAGCAGCCCTGGTGGGACCCAGTACTTC.

The gene calls are TRBV24-1 and TRBJ1-5; unclear D gene. This CDR3 is built from 14 residues. CDR1 is KGHDR and CDR2 is SFDVKD in the germline V gene. V lost 1 base and J 6 bases, leaving 9 bases between the germline ends. The CDR3 is CATSDLSAPQPQHF. The CDR3 DNA sequence: TGTGCCACCAGTGATTTATCCGCGCCTCAGCCCCAGCATTTT.

This clonotype appeared many times. V and J are TRBV10-1 and TRBJ2-3; D is uncertain. This CDR3 region has 14 residues. Germline CDR1 WNHNN, CDR2 SYGVQD (reference sequence). V lost 0 bases, J lost 2 bases, and 6 bases lay in between. CDR3 in DNA: TGCGCCAGCAGTGAGTCGCAGCCCACAGATACGCAGTATTTT. It encodes CASSESQPTDTQYF.

This clonotype was detected a few times. The chain combines TRBV27 with TRBJ2-5; TRBD2 agrees at 10 bases. CDR3 length: 16 amino acids. V gave up 2 bases and J gave up 11 bases; unmatched junction bases: 14. Germline assignment: CDR1 MNHEY and CDR2 SMNVEV (reference sequence). The DNA for the CDR3 is TGTGCCAGCAGTTTAATGGCTAGCGGGAGTATAGATGAGCAGTACTTC. Its translation: CASSLMASGSIDEQYF.

The rearrangement uses TRBV7-3 and TRBJ2-5; 9 bases are shared with TRBD2. The end of the DNA fits TRBJ2-1 better, so the J call may be wrong. The CDR3 contains 16 residues. The germline CDR1 and CDR2 sequences are SGHTA and FQGTGA. As DNA, the CDR3 is TGTGCCAGCAGCTTAGCGGGAGGGTCTCGGGGGAATGAGCAGTTCTTC. Residues: CASSLAGGSRGNEQFF.

This clonotype was seen a few times. The CDR3 nucleotides are TGTGCCAGCAGCTTAAGTGGCGTTGCAACTAATGAAAAACTGTTTTTT. Amino acid sequence: CASSLSGVATNEKLFF. This chain uses TRBV7-8 with TRBJ1-4; D is uncertain. V lost 2 bases and J lost 0, with 10 bases in between. The CDR3 runs to 16 residues. Germline V gives CDR1 SGHVS, CDR2 FQNEAQ. Filled out from reference TRBV7-8 and TRBJ1-4, the complete variable domain reads GAGVSQSPRYKVAKRGQDVALRCDPISGHVSLFWYQQALGQGPEFLTYFQNEAQLDKSGLPSDRFFAERPEGSVSTLKIQRTQQEDSAVYLCASSLSGVATNEKLFFGSGTQLSVL.

This clonotype appeared many times. The J gene is TRBJ2-1, the V gene TRBV28, with 11 bases aligning to TRBD2. This CDR3 spans 17 amino acids. Looked up from germline, CDR1 is MDHEN and CDR2 is SYDVKM. The V and J ends lost 4 bases and 2 bases, in that order; junction bases with no gene match: 7. The CDR3, as DNA: TGTGCCAGCAGTTGGGCTAGCGGGAGGTCCACCTACAATGAGCAGTTCTTC. Amino acid sequence: CASSWASGRSTYNEQFF.

The chain uses TRBV9 and TRBJ1-1, with D uncertain. Deletions cut 0 bases from V and 5 bases from J, with 8 bases between. The germline V gene encodes CDR1 SGDLS and CDR2 YYNGEE. The CDR3 extends over 13 amino acids. The CDR3 sequence is CASSVEGRTEAFF. DNA of the CDR3: TGTGCCAGCAGCGTAGAGGGTAGGACTGAAGCTTTCTTT.

Relative to its sample, this clonotype is medium-sized. The rearrangement links TRBV12-3 or TRBV12-4 to TRBJ1-1; D call uncertain. The CDR3 is 15 amino acids. V was clipped by 1 base and J by 1 base, with 10 bases between them. CDR3 loop: CASSLGGSTNTEAFF. CDR3 nucleotide sequence: TGTGCCAGCAGTTTAGGCGGGAGTACGAACACTGAAGCTTTCTTT.

The chain is built from TRBV7-6 and TRBJ2-2; TRBD1 aligns across 11 bases. In germline, CDR1 is SGHVS, CDR2 FNYEAQ. Unmatched junction bases numbered 4, after V lost 6 bases and J lost 4 bases. The CDR3 runs 15 residues. The CDR3 DNA is TGTGCCAGCAGACCGGGACAGGGGGGCACCGGGGAGCTGTTTTTT. Its translation: CASRPGQGGTGELFF.

This clonotype was recorded at least ten times. The chain joins TRBV19 to TRBJ1-1; D is perhaps TRBD1 (6 bases). CDR1 LNHDA and CDR2 SQIVND come from the germline V gene (reference sequence). The CDR3 sequence is 14 residues long. V lost 7 bases and J 1 base, leaving 13 bases between the germline ends. Here the CDR3 reads CASTKQGRNTEAFF. In nucleotides, the CDR3 is TGTGCCAGTACCAAACAGGGCAGGAACACTGAAGCTTTCTTT.

The genes are TRBV6-8 and TRBJ1-1; 7 bases match TRBD1. V lost 8 bases to trimming and J lost 4 bases; unmatched junction nucleotides: 10. Germline-derived CDR1 and CDR2 are MNHGY and SAAAGT. There are 14 residues in the CDR3. The CDR3: CASVQGNGGTEAFF. Written as DNA, the CDR3 is TGTGCCAGCGTACAGGGGAATGGTGGCACTGAAGCTTTCTTT.

This clonotype qualifies as medium-sized (0.01 to 0.1%). The V call is TRBV7-2, the J call TRBJ2-3, with no clear D. There are 13 residues in the CDR3. Trimming stripped 4 bases from V and 3 bases from J, with 8 bases between. Germline V lookup: CDR1 SGHTA, CDR2 FQGNSA. The CDR3 region is CASSWDVTDTQYF. CDR3 nucleotide sequence: TGTGCCAGCAGCTGGGATGTGACAGATACGCAGTATTTT. The full variable domain, with the rest looked up from reference TRBV7-2 and TRBJ2-3, is GAGVSQSPSNKVTEKGKDVELRCDPISGHTALYWYRQSLGQGLEFLIYFQGNSAPDKSGLPSDRFSAERTGGSVSTLTIQRTQQEDSAVYLCASSWDVTDTQYFGPGTRLTVL.

This chain joins TRBV4-3 and TRBJ2-7, with 14 positions matching TRBD2. The end of the DNA fits TRBJ2-1 better, so the J call may be wrong. This CDR3 region has 20 residues. CDR1 LGHNA and CDR2 YSLEER come from the germline V gene. CDR3 protein: CASSPGSAGLAGVLGIEQFF. The DNA of the CDR3 is TGCGCCAGCAGCCCGGGTTCGGCGGGACTAGCGGGAGTTCTTGGTATTGAGCAGTTCTTC.